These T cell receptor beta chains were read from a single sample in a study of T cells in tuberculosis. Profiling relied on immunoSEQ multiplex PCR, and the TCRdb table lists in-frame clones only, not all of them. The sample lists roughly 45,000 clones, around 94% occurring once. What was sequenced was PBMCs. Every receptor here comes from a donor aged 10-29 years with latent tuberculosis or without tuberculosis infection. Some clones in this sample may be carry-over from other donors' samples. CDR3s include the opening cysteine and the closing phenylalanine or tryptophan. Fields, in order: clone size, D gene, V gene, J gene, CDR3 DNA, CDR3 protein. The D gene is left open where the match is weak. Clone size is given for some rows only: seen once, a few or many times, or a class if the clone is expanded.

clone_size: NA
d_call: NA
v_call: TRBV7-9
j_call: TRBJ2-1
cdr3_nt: TGTGCCAGCAGCGCACTCAATGAGCAGTTCTTC
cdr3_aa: CASSALNEQFF

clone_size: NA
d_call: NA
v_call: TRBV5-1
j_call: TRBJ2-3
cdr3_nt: TGCGCCAGCAGCTTGGCCGGGCAGGGCGCCGCAGATACGCAGTATTTT
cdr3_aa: CASSLAGQGAADTQYF

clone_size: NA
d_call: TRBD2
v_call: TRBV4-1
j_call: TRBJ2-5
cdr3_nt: TGCGCCAGCAGCCAAGTAGCAGCGGGAGGAGAGACCCAGTACTTC
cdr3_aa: CASSQVAAGGETQYF

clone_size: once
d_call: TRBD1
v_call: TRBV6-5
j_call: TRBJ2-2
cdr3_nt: TGTGCCAGCAGTCGAAACAGGGGAGCCGGGGAGCTGTTTTTT
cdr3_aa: CASSRNRGAGELFF

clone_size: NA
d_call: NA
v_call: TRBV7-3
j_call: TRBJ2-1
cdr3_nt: TGTGCCAGCAGCTTAAGGGCTTCAAGCTCCTACAATGAGCAGTTCTTC
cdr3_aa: CASSLRASSSYNEQFF

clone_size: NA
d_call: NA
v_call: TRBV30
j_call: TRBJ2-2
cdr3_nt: TGTGCCTCCCACCACAGAAACACCGGGGAGCTGTTTTTT
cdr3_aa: CASHHRNTGELFF

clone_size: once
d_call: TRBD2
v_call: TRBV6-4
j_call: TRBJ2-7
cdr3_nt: TGTGCCAGCAGTGTGTCAGCTGGACTAGCAGACTACGAGCAGTACTTC
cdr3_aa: CASSVSAGLADYEQYF

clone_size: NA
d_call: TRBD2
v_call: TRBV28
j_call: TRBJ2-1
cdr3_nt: TGTGCCAGCAGTTTGGAAGCGGGAGGATGGGGTGAGCAGTTCTTC
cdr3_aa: CASSLEAGGWGEQFF

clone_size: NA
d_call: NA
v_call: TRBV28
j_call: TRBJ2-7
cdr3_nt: TGTGCCAGCAGTTTAGGGACTCCCTACGAGCAGTACTTC
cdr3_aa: CASSLGTPYEQYF

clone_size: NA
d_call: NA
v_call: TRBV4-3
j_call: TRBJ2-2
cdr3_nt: TGCGCCAGCAGCCAAGATCGACTAGATTCCGGGGAGCTGTTTTTT
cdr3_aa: CASSQDRLDSGELFF

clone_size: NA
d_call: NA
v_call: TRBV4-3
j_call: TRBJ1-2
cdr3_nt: TGCGCCAGCAGCCAAGACAGTACTAACTATGGCTACACCTTC
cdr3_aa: CASSQDSTNYGYTF

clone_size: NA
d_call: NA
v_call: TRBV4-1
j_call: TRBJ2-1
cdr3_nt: TGCGCCAGCAGCCGAAACCTAGCGCCTACCTACAATGAGCAGTTCTTC
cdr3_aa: CASSRNLAPTYNEQFF

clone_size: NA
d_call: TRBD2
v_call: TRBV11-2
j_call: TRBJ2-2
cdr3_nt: TGTGCCAGCAGCTTTCCCTCCCTAGCGGGAGTCCACACCGGGGAGCTGTTTTTT
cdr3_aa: CASSFPSLAGVHTGELFF

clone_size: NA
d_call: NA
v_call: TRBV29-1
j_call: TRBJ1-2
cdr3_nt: TGCAGCGCCGGGGAGCGGGGCTATGGCTACACCTTC
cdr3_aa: CSAGERGYGYTF

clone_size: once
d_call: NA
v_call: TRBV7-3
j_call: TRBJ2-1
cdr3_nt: TGTGCCAGCAGCTTAAACGGAAGGAGTGGGGGACAATCGAGCTCCTACAATGAGCAGTTCTTC
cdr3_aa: CASSLNGRSGGQSSSYNEQFF

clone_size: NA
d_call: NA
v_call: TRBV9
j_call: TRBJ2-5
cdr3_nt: TGTGCCAGCAGCGCCTTCAGGGGCGGGGGAGAGACCCAGTACTTC
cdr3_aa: CASSAFRGGGETQYF

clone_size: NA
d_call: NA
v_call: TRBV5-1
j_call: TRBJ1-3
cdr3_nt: TGCGCCAGCAGCATATACGGACAGAGCTCTGGAAACACCATATATTTT
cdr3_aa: CASSIYGQSSGNTIYF

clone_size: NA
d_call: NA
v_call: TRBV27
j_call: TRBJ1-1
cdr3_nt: TGTGCCAGCAGTTTCGGCGGCTCGAACACTGAAGCTTTCTTT
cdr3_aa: CASSFGGSNTEAFF

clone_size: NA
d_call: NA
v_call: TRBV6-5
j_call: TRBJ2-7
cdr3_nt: TGTGCCAGCAGCCACCCTGGCGGGAACGAGCAGTACTTC
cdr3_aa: CASSHPGGNEQYF

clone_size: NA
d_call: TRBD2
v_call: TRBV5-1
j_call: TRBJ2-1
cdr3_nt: TGCGCCAGCAGCCTGGGGTCGGGGTCTAGCGGGAGAGGAAGCAATGAGCAGTTCTTC
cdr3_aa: CASSLGSGSSGRGSNEQFF

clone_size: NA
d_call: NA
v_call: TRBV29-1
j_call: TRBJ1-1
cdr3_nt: TGCAGCGTTGAACCCGGCGGGGGGCGGAACACTGAAGCTTTCTTT
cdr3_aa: CSVEPGGGRNTEAFF

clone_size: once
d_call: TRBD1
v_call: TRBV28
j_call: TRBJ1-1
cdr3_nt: TGTGCCAGCAGTTTAGGGACAGGGGGCGGTGAAGCTTTCTTT
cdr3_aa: CASSLGTGGGEAFF

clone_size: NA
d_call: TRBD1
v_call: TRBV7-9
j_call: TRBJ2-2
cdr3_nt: TGTGCCAGCAGCTCAAGGACAGGATCGGGAACCGGGGAGCTGTTTTTT
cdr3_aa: CASSSRTGSGTGELFF

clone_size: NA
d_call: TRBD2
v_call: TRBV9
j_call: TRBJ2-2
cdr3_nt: TGTGCCAGCAGCGTAGGACTAGCGGGGGCTCCTGGGAACACCGGGGAGCTGTTTTTT
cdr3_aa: CASSVGLAGAPGNTGELFF

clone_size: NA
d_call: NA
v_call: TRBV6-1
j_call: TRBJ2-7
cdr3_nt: TGTGCCAGCAGTGAACCGGGGTTATTTGCCTACGAGCAGTACTTC
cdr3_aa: CASSEPGLFAYEQYF

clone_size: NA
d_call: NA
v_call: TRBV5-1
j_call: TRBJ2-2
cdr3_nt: TGCGCCAGCAGCTTGAACCAGGGGCCGGTCACCGGGGAGCTGTTTTTT
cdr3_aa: CASSLNQGPVTGELFF

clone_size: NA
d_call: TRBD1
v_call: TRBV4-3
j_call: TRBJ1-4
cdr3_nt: TGCGCCAGCAGCCGAAAGCCCCCGACCGGGACAGACAGACATGCAACTAATGAAAAACTGTTTTTT
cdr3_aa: CASSRKPPTGTDRHATNEKLFF

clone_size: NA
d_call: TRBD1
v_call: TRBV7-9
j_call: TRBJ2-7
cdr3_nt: TGTGCCAGCAGCTTAGTTGGGGACAGGGGGCGTGGGGAGCAGTACTTC
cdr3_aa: CASSLVGDRGRGEQYF

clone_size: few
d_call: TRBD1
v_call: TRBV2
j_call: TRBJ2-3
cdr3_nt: TGTGCCACCAACGGACAGGGAGCATCAGATACGCAGTATTTT
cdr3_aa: CATNGQGASDTQYF

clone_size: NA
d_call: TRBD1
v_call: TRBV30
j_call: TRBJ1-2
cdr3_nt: TGTGCCTGGAGTGAAGGACAGGGGGCCAGGTGGTATGGCTACACCTTC
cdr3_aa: CAWSEGQGARWYGYTF

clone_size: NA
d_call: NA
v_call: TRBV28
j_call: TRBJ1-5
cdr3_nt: TGTGCCAGCAGGCGAATAAGGGGTCAGCCCCAGCATTTT
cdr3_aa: CASRRIRGQPQHF

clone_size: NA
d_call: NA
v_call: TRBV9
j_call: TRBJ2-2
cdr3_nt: TGTGCCAGCAGCGTAGATCCGGCCAAAGGGGACACCGGGGAGCTGTTTTTT
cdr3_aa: CASSVDPAKGDTGELFF

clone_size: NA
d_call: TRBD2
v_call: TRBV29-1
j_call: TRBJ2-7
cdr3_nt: TGCAGCGTGGGGGGACTAGCGGGTATGTACGAGCAGTACTTC
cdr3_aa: CSVGGLAGMYEQYF

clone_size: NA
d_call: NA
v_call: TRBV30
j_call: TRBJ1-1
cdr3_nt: TGTGCCTGGAGTTTCCAGGTTCCTGAAGCTTTCTTT
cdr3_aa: CAWSFQVPEAFF

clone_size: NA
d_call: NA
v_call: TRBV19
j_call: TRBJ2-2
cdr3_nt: TGTGCCAGTAGTATCTCCGAGACTGAGAACACCGGGGAGCTGTTTTTT
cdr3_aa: CASSISETENTGELFF

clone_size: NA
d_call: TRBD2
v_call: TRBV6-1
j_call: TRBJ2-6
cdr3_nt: TGTGCCAGCAGTGAAGCCGGGAGGACCACCGACGTCCTGACTTTC
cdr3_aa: CASSEAGRTTDVLTF

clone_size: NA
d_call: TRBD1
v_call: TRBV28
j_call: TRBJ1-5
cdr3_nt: TGTGCCAGCGGCAGGGGGATCAATCAGCCCCAGCATTTT
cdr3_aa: CASGRGINQPQHF

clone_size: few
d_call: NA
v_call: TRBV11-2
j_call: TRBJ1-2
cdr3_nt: TGTGCCAGCAGCGCAGGGATTTATGGCTACACCTTC
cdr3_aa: CASSAGIYGYTF

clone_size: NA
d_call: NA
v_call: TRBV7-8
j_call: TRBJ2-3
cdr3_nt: TGTGCCAGCAGCCTAGAGCCTGGCACAGATACGCAGTATTTT
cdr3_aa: CASSLEPGTDTQYF

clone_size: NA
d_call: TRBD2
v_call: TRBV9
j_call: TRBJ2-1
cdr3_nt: TGTGCCAGCAGCGTTAGCGGGAGGGCCCCTGAGCAGTTCTTC
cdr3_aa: CASSVSGRAPEQFF

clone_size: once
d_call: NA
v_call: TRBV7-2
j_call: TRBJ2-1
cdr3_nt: TGTGCCAGCAGCTTGGACAGTCGGGAGCAGTTCTTC
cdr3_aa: CASSLDSREQFF

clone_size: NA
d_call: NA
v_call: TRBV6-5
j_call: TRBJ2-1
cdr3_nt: TGTGCCAGTACACAGGGACCATCCTACAATGAGCAGTTCTTC
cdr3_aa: CASTQGPSYNEQFF

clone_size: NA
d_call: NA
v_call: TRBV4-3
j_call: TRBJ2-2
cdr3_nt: TGCGCCAGCAGCCACCCCCGGAGGATCGGGCTCGGCACCGGGGAGCTGTTTTTT
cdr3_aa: CASSHPRRIGLGTGELFF

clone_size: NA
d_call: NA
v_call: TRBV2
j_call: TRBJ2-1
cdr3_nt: TGTGCCAGCAGTCCAACTAGTTACAATGAGCAGTTCTTC
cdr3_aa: CASSPTSYNEQFF

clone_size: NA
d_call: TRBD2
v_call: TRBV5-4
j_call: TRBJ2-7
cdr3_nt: TGTGCCAGCAGCCAAAGCGGGGTTTCGTACGAGCAGTACTTC
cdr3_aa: CASSQSGVSYEQYF

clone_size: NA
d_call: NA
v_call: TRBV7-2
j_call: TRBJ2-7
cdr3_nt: TGTGCCAGCAGCAATAGCGGATCCTACGAGCAGTACTTC
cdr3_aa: CASSNSGSYEQYF

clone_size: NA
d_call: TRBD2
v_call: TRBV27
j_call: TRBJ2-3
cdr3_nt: TGTGCCAGCAGTCTAATACTAGCGGGAGGCACAGATACGCAGTATTTT
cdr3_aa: CASSLILAGGTDTQYF

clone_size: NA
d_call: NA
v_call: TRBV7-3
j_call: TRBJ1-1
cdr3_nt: TGTGCCAGCAGCTTAGTTAGACAGAAGAACACTGAAGCTTTCTTT
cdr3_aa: CASSLVRQKNTEAFF

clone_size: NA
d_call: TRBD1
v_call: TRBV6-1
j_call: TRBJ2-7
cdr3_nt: TGTGCCAGCAGTGAGGGACAGGGGGCGGGCGAGCAGTACTTC
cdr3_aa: CASSEGQGAGEQYF